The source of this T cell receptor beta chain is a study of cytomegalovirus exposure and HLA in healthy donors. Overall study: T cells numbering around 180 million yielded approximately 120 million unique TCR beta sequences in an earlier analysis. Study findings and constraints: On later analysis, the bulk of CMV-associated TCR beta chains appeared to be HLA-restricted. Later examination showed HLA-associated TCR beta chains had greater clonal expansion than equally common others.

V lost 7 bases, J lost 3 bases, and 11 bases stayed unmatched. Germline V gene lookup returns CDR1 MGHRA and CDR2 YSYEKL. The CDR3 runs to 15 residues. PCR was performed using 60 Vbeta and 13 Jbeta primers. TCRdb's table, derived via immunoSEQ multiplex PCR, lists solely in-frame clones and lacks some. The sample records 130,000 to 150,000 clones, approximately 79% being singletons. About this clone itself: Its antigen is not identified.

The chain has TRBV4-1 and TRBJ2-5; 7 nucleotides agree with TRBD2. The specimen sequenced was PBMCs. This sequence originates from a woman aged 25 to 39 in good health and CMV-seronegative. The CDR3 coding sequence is TGCGCCAGCAAAACTAGCGAACTAGCTAAAGAGACCCAGTACTTC. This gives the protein CASKTSELAKETQYF.